This is a list of T cell receptor beta chains from one sample in a study of identifying expanded T cells in peripheral blood. This table comes from immunoSEQ multiplex PCR, and its TCRdb copy is limited to in-frame clones, with some not included. The data show 100,000 or so clones, with roughly 89% seen just once and roughly a sixth held by the top ten. The sample taken for sequencing was blood. Every receptor here comes from a person aged 18-69 years in good health. The CDR3 runs from the conserved cysteine through the conserved F or W. The order of the fields is CDR3 DNA, CDR3 protein, V gene, J gene, D gene, clone size. A D gene is named only where the DNA matches it firmly. Clone size is stated in some rows and not others, as once, few, many or a class when expanded.

CDR3 DNA: TGTGCCAGTAAGCGGGGTATTGGGGCAGATACGCAGTATTTT
CDR3 protein: CASKRGIGADTQYF
V gene: TRBV19
J gene: TRBJ2-3
D gene: TRBD2
clone size: -

CDR3 DNA: TGTGCCAGTAGGACTACGCCGGGACAGATGAACACTGAAGCTTTCTTT
CDR3 protein: CASRTTPGQMNTEAFF
V gene: TRBV19
J gene: TRBJ1-1
D gene: TRBD1
clone size: -

CDR3 DNA: TGTGCCAGCAGGGAAAGACAGACCCCCACCTACGAGCAGTACTTC
CDR3 protein: CASRERQTPTYEQYF
V gene: TRBV2
J gene: TRBJ2-7
D gene: -
clone size: -

CDR3 DNA: TGTGCCAGCAGCTTCGAGGGGCCCAGCACAGATACGCAGTATTTT
CDR3 protein: CASSFEGPSTDTQYF
V gene: TRBV5-5
J gene: TRBJ2-3
D gene: -
clone size: once

CDR3 DNA: TGTGCCAGCAGGGGGGGGCTGAACACTGAAGCTTTCTTT
CDR3 protein: CASRGGLNTEAFF
V gene: TRBV11-2
J gene: TRBJ1-1
D gene: -
clone size: -

CDR3 DNA: TGTGCCAGCAGCTGGGGCGGCAAAAACATTCAGTACTTC
CDR3 protein: CASSWGGKNIQYF
V gene: TRBV7-9
J gene: TRBJ2-4
D gene: -
clone size: -

CDR3 DNA: TGTGCCAGCAGTGGACAGGTAGGGGATAATTCACCCCTCCACTTT
CDR3 protein: CASSGQVGDNSPLHF
V gene: TRBV2
J gene: TRBJ1-6
D gene: -
clone size: -

CDR3 DNA: TGTGCCAGCAGCTTATTGAGGGGCCTAAACTATGGCTACACCTTC
CDR3 protein: CASSLLRGLNYGYTF
V gene: TRBV7-9
J gene: TRBJ1-2
D gene: -
clone size: -

CDR3 DNA: TGTGCCAGCAGCTTAGTTTATGGCTCCGGCGAGCAGTACTTC
CDR3 protein: CASSLVYGSGEQYF
V gene: TRBV7-9
J gene: TRBJ2-7
D gene: -
clone size: -

CDR3 DNA: TGTGCCAGCAGCTTACAGGGGGCAGACTCCTATAATTCACCCCTCCACTTT
CDR3 protein: CASSLQGADSYNSPLHF
V gene: TRBV5-5
J gene: TRBJ1-6
D gene: TRBD1
clone size: -

CDR3 DNA: TGTGCCATACACGGGGGTTCGAAGGGCTCCTACGAGCAGTACTTC
CDR3 protein: CAIHGGSKGSYEQYF
V gene: TRBV10-3
J gene: TRBJ2-7
D gene: -
clone size: -

CDR3 DNA: TGTGCCAGCACCCTCACCGCCGGAACTATAGGCTACACCTTC
CDR3 protein: CASTLTAGTIGYTF
V gene: TRBV9
J gene: TRBJ1-2
D gene: -
clone size: -